The 14 T cell receptor beta chains below all came from one sample that was sequenced in a study of blood T cell repertoires in COVID-19 (dated by TCRdb to the early 2020s). Receptor amplification or capture employed the immunoSEQ multiplex PCR assay. Not all clones reach the TCRdb copy of this immuneACCESS table, which keeps in-frame sequences only. Checked studies attribute under half of the gap to unresolved V genes and leave the rest unexplained. Recorded for this sample are approximately 180,000 clones; almost 80% of them occurred a single time. Of the sample, 15% to 20% falls within the top ten clones. Sequencing was performed on PBMCs or T cells enriched from blood (not recorded which). Receptor source: a woman in her forties or fifties who had recovered from COVID-19.

The chain is built from TRBV5-1 and TRBJ1-6, with 8 positions matching TRBD1. With 0 bases clipped from V and 8 bases from J, the junction kept 7 bases outside the gene matches. This CDR3 has 16 residues. CDR1 and CDR2 from the germline V gene are SGHRS and YFSETQ. The DNA of the CDR3 is TGCGCCAGCAGCTTGGATTCAGGGGGCTGGGATTCACCCCTCCACTTT. Amino acid sequence: CASSLDSGGWDSPLHF.

The chain combines TRBV7-9 with TRBJ2-7; 15 bases match TRBD2. Germline loops: CDR1 SEHNR, CDR2 FQNEAQ (reference sequence). This CDR3 comprises 19 residues. Germline trimming cut 2 bases from V and 2 bases from J; bases unmatched to any gene: 10. CDR3 in DNA: TGTGCCAGCAGCTTACTCGAGGGACTAGCGGGAGGTAGGGCCTACGAGCAGTACTTC. Its translation is CASSLLEGLAGGRAYEQYF.

This chain links TRBV2 with TRBJ2-7; D unresolved. The germline V and J ends were trimmed by 8 bases and 2 bases, with 13 bases remaining between them. Germline CDR1 is SNHLY and CDR2 is FYNNEI. The CDR3 runs to 13 residues. The chain's CDR3 is CASRVDSTYEQYF. The CDR3 DNA reads TGTGCCAGCCGGGTAGACTCCACCTACGAGCAGTACTTC.

The rearrangement uses TRBV5-4 and TRBJ2-7; D may be TRBD2 (5 bases). V was cut by 0 bases and J by 0 bases, with 10 bases left in between. Germline V CDR1 and CDR2: SGHNT, YYREEE (reference sequence). The CDR3 has 15 amino acids. CDR3 DNA sequence: TGTGCCAGCAGCTTGGGTTTCGGGAACTCCTACGAGCAGTACTTC. Its protein is CASSLGFGNSYEQYF.

The chain joins TRBV28 to TRBJ2-7; TRBD1 aligns across 8 bases. Germline lookup yields CDR1 MDHEN and CDR2 SYDVKM. The CDR3 contains 14 residues. V shed 6 bases and J 2 bases; nucleotides not matched to a gene: 6. The CDR3 here is CASRSGQGTYEQYF. CDR3 DNA: TGTGCCAGCAGAAGTGGACAGGGTACCTACGAGCAGTACTTC.

The rearrangement joins TRBV3-1 (or the pseudogene TRBV3-2) to TRBJ1-1; 8 nucleotides align to TRBD1. The CDR3 is 13 amino acids. CDR1 and CDR2 (germline): LGHDT, YNNKEL (reference sequence). V gave up 3 bases and J gave up 7 bases; unmatched junction bases: 4. CDR3: CASSQRTGIEAFF. The CDR3 coding sequence is TGTGCCAGCAGCCAGAGGACAGGGATTGAAGCTTTCTTT.

V usage is TRBV5-1 and J usage is TRBJ2-5; TRBD1 matches at 8 bases. Trimming took 6 bases from V and 5 from J; bases not matched to a gene: 9. CDR3 length: 14 residues. Germline values: CDR1 SGHRS, CDR2 YFSETQ. Here the CDR3 DNA reads TGCGCCAGCAACTATGGACAGGGACAGGAGACCCAGTACTTC. The encoded protein is CASNYGQGQETQYF.

The chain employs TRBV5-8 and TRBJ2-1; a possible D gene is TRBD1 (5 bases). The CDR3 has 13 residues. Germline CDR1 reads SGHTS; CDR2 reads YDEGEE. Between the trimmed V and J ends, which lost 3 bases and 12 bases, there was a span of 16 bases. The CDR3 DNA is TGTGCCAGCAGCTCACAGGCTGTTAAGGGGCAGTTCTTC. Protein sequence: CASSSQAVKGQFF. Filled out from reference TRBV5-8 and TRBJ2-1, the complete variable domain reads EAGVTQSPTHLIKTRGQQATLRCSPISGHTSVYWYQQALGLGLQFLLWYDEGEERNRGNFPPRFSGRQFPNYSSELNVNALELEDSALYLCASSSQAVKGQFFGPGTRLTVL.

The chain uses TRBV11-2 and TRBJ1-1; TRBD1 agrees at 8 bases. This CDR3 spans 15 amino acids. After removal of 5 bases from V and 1 base from J, the junction contained 6 bases not matched to a gene. In germline, CDR1 is SGHAT, CDR2 FQNNGV. The CDR3, as DNA: TGTGCCAGCAGCCTCCGGGACAGGACGAACACTGAAGCTTTCTTT. Its protein product is CASSLRDRTNTEAFF.

This clone was detected a few times. This chain links TRBV18 with TRBJ1-2, with D uncertain. Germline V gene data show CDR1 as KGHSH and CDR2 as LQKENI. V lost 2 bases and J 4 bases, leaving 11 bases between the germline ends. The CDR3 totals 14 residues. CDR3 sequence reads: CASSPGPAGYGYTF. CDR3 in DNA: TGTGCCAGCTCACCAGGTCCCGCGGGCTATGGCTACACCTTC.

V usage is TRBV20-1 and J usage is TRBJ1-6; D ambiguous. The CDR3 consists of 15 residues. CDR1 DFQATT and CDR2 SNEGSKA come from the germline V gene (reference sequence). Trimming pared 3 bases from V and 0 bases from J, leaving 9 bases between. The CDR3 is CSASTGSSYNSPLHF. The CDR3 DNA is TGCAGTGCTAGTACCGGTAGCTCCTATAATTCACCCCTCCACTTT.

The chain employs TRBV5-1 and TRBJ2-1, with D possibly TRBD2 on 6 matching bases. The CDR3 is 14 amino acids. Germline CDR1 and CDR2: SGHRS and YFSETQ. Trimming pared 5 bases from V and 4 bases from J, leaving 13 bases between. The chain's CDR3 is CASRGEEGYNEQFF. CDR3 sequence (DNA): TGCGCCAGCAGGGGGGAGGAAGGGTACAATGAGCAGTTCTTC.

CDR3 loop: CASSPDRGGSTDTQYF. The CDR3 region has the DNA TGTGCCAGCAGCCCGGACAGGGGGGGTAGCACAGATACGCAGTATTTT. The rearrangement links TRBV5-4 to TRBJ2-3; 10 bases fit TRBD1. The germline V gene encodes CDR1 SGHNT and CDR2 YYREEE (reference sequence). This CDR3 comprises 16 residues. After removal of 4 bases from V and 0 bases from J, the junction contained 5 bases not matched to a gene.

CDR3 DNA: TGTGCCAGCATAGCAACAGGTACCGGGGAGCTGTTTTTT. It codes for CASIATGTGELFF. The J gene is TRBJ2-2, the V gene TRBV12-3 or TRBV12-4, with D maybe TRBD1 (5 bases). V lost 7 bases and J 5 bases, leaving 11 bases between the germline ends. The CDR3 spans 13 residues.